Given below is one T cell receptor beta chain in context. The antigen is unknown. The data were obtained in a study of tumor-infiltrating lymphocytes in localized non-small cell lung cancer. Turning to the study itself: Tumor tissue and non-adjacent uninvolved lung came from each patient. Study-level findings and limits: Not all patients were TCR sequenced, owing to tissue quantity. TCRbeta sequencing showed higher T cell infiltration in tumors than uninvolved lung. Each assay used a separate piece of the same tissue.

Profiled with immunoSEQ multiplex PCR; TCRdb holds only in-frame clones, not every one. The data show around 9,600 clones, around four fifths seen once. The receptor's source is a human donor with non-small cell lung cancer. The specimen sequenced was lung tumor tissue.

The CDR3 DNA reads as TGTGCCAGCAGCTCGATTCTAGCGGGAGAGCAGTTCTTC. The encoded protein is CASSSILAGEQFF. The chain employs TRBV7-3 and TRBJ2-1, with TRBD2 identical over 9 bases. V was pared by 4 bases and J by 10 bases, with 5 bases of the junction left unmatched. From germline, CDR1 is SGHTA and CDR2 FQGTGA. The CDR3 runs 13 residues.